This T cell receptor beta chain was profiled in a study of early T cells in non-severe SARS-CoV-2 infection. Molecules of cDNA were individually given unique molecular identifiers that were attached to them. TCRdb itself ran the 5' RACE reads through MiXCR, one entry per CDR3 protein. Among over 50,000 distinct CDR3 sequences listed, 14% to 15% were seen once. This CDR3 comprises 15 residues. In germline, CDR1 is MGHRA, CDR2 YSYEKL. After removal of 0 bases from V and 6 bases from J, the junction contained 8 bases not matched to a gene. The gene calls are TRBV4-1 and TRBJ2-7; 7 bases match TRBD1. The source material was whole blood, sampled at baseline. This receptor was obtained from an adult who was a healthcare worker with PCR-confirmed SARS-CoV-2 infection or an uninfected control (not recorded which). The CDR3 DNA reads as TGCGCCAGCAGCCAAGATATGAACAGGGGTACCGAGCAGTACTTC. Protein sequence: CASSQDMNRGTEQYF.